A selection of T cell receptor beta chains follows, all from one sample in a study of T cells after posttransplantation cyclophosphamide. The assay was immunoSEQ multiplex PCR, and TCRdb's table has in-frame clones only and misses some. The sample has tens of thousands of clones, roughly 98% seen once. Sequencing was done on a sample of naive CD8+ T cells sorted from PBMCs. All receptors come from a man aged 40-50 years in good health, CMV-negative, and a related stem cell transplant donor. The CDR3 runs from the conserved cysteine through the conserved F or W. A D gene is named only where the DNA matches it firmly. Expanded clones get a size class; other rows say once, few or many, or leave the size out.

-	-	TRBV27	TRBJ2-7	CASSSGRGSYEQYF	TGTGCCAGCAGTTCGGGCAGGGGCAGCTACGAGCAGTACTTC
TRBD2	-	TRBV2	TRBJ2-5	CASSDLGTSGSLETQYF	TGTGCCAGCAGTGATCTGGGGACTAGCGGGAGTTTGGAGACCCAGTACTTC
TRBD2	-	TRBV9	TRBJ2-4	CASSAASGRAENIQYF	TGTGCCAGCAGCGCCGCTAGCGGGAGGGCCGAAAACATTCAGTACTTC
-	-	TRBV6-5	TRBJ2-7	CASRGGDGQTYEQYF	TGTGCCAGCAGGGGCGGGGACGGGCAGACCTACGAGCAGTACTTC
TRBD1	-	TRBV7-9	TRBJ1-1	CASSLKGAPNTEAFF	TGTGCCAGCAGCTTGAAGGGGGCCCCGAACACTGAAGCTTTCTTT
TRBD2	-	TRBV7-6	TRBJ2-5	CASSLEIAGLQETQYF	TGTGCCAGCAGCTTAGAGATAGCGGGACTACAAGAGACCCAGTACTTC
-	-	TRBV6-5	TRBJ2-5	CATGQGSVGETQYF	TGTGCTACCGGCCAGGGATCGGTAGGCGAGACCCAGTACTTC
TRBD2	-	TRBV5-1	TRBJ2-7	CASSIGLAGTYEQYF	TGCGCCAGCAGCATTGGACTAGCGGGGACCTACGAGCAGTACTTC
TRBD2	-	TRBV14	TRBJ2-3	CASSQTSGLTDTQYF	TGTGCCAGCAGCCAAACTAGCGGCCTCACAGATACGCAGTATTTT
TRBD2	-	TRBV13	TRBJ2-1	CASSKLAGGSNEQFF	TGTGCCAGCAGCAAACTAGCGGGAGGTTCCAATGAGCAGTTCTTC
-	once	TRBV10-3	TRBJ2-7	CAISDKTAYEQYF	TGTGCCATCAGTGACAAGACAGCCTACGAGCAGTACTTC
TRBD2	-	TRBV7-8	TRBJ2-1	CASSPPRSGTYNEQFF	TGTGCCAGCAGCCCGCCCCGGAGCGGGACTTACAATGAGCAGTTCTTC
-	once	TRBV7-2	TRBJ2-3	CASSLVATADGTQYF	TGTGCCAGCAGCTTAGTAGCCACCGCCGACGGTACGCAGTATTTT
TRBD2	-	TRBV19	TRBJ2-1	CASSIEPILAGIYNEQFF	TGTGCCAGTAGTATAGAACCCATACTAGCGGGAATCTACAATGAGCAGTTCTTC
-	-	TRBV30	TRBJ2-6	CAWMRGHHSGANVLTF	TGTGCCTGGATGCGAGGACACCACTCTGGGGCCAACGTCCTGACTTTC
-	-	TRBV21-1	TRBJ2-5	CASSKVENGTGVETQYF	TGTGCCAGCAGCAAAGTCGAGAACGGGACAGGGGTAGAGACCCAGTACTTC
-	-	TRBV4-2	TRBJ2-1	CASSHRANEQFF	TGTGCCAGCAGCCACAGAGCGAATGAGCAGTTCTTC
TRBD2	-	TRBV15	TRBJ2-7	CATSRDEESGGSLRDEQYF	TGTGCCACCAGCAGAGATGAGGAATCCGGCGGGAGTCTCCGGGACGAGCAGTACTTC
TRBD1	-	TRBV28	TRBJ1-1	CATGQGNEAFF	TGTGCCACGGGACAGGGTAATGAAGCTTTCTTT
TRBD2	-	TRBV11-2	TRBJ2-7	CASSHLTSGYEQYF	TGTGCCAGCAGCCACCTAACTAGCGGGTACGAGCAGTACTTC
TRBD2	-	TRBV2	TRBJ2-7	CASSEASSGAYEQYF	TGTGCCAGCAGTGAAGCCTCTAGCGGGGCATACGAGCAGTACTTC
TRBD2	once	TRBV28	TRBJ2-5	CASSLGLAGGPGETQYF	TGTGCCAGCAGTTTAGGACTAGCGGGAGGGCCCGGCGAGACCCAGTACTTC
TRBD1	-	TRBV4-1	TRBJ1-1	CASSQGLTANTEAFF	TGCGCCAGCTCACAGGGGCTGACAGCCAACACTGAAGCTTTCTTT
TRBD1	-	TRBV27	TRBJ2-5	CASSRGRQETQYF	TGTGCCAGCAGTAGGGGGCGCCAAGAGACCCAGTACTTC
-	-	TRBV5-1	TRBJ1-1	CASSLEGGNTEAFF	TGCGCCAGCAGCTTGGAAGGGGGTAACACTGAAGCTTTCTTT
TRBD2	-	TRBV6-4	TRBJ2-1	CASSVTSGTNNEQFF	TGTGCCAGCAGTGTGACTAGCGGGACCAACAATGAGCAGTTCTTC
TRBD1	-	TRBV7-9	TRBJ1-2	CASSLVGTGVGYTF	TGTGCCAGCAGCTTAGTTGGGACAGGTGTGGGCTACACCTTC
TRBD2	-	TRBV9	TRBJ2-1	CASSSPYGRKNEQFF	TGTGCCAGCAGCTCCCCGTACGGGAGGAAGAATGAGCAGTTCTTC
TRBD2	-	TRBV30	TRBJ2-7	CAFASSGSYEQYF	TGTGCCTTCGCATCTAGCGGGAGCTACGAGCAGTACTTC
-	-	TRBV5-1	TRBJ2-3	CASSLAAKGVKDTQYF	TGCGCCAGCAGCTTGGCCGCGAAGGGGGTAAAAGATACGCAGTATTTT
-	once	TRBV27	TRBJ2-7	CASSLGGAPYEQYF	TGTGCCAGCAGTTTAGGGGGGGCCCCCTACGAGCAGTACTTC
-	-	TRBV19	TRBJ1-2	CASSNGVYGYTF	TGTGCCAGTAGTAACGGTGTCTATGGCTACACCTTC
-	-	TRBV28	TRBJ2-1	CASSPRPGTYNEQFF	TGTGCCAGCAGCCCTCGCCCCGGTACGTACAATGAGCAGTTCTTC
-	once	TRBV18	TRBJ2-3	CASSPGDSGTDTQYF	TGTGCCAGCTCACCAGGGGACTCTGGCACAGATACGCAGTATTTT
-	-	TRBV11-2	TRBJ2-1	CASSHEGGAGNEQFF	TGTGCCAGCAGCCACGAGGGGGGGGCGGGCAATGAGCAGTTCTTC
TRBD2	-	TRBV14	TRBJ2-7	CASSQGTSGRAGYEQYF	TGTGCCAGCAGCCAAGGGACTAGCGGGAGGGCCGGCTACGAGCAGTACTTC
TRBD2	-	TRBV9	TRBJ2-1	CASSVAGGPYNEQFF	TGTGCCAGCAGCGTAGCGGGAGGGCCCTACAATGAGCAGTTCTTC
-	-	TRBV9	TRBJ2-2	CASSVVRTGELFF	TGTGCCAGCAGCGTAGTGCGGACCGGGGAGCTGTTTTTT
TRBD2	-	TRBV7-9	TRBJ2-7	CASSLVAGGYEQYF	TGTGCCAGCAGCTTAGTAGCGGGAGGTTACGAGCAGTACTTC
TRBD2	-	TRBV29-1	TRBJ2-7	CSVEGGLADTYEQYF	TGCAGCGTTGAAGGGGGACTAGCTGATACTTACGAGCAGTACTTC
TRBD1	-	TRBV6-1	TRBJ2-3	CASSAQGAALSRTRVDTQYF	TGTGCCAGCAGTGCACAGGGGGCAGCCCTGTCGCGAACTAGGGTGGATACGCAGTATTTT
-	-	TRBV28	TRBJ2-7	CASSLVQATAEQYF	TGTGCCAGCAGTTTGGTTCAAGCGACGGCCGAGCAGTACTTC
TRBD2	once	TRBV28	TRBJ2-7	CASSYPTTSGAYEQYF	TGTGCCAGCAGTTACCCGACGACTAGCGGGGCTTACGAGCAGTACTTC
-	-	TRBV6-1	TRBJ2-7	CASRRQLYEQYF	TGTGCCAGCAGAAGACAGTTATACGAGCAGTACTTC
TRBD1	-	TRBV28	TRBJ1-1	CASSIRGMRTEAFF	TGTGCCAGCAGCATCAGGGGGATGCGGACTGAAGCTTTCTTT
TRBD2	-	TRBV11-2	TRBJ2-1	CASSLDVGWASGRNEQFF	TGTGCCAGCAGCTTAGATGTTGGCTGGGCTAGCGGGAGGAATGAGCAGTTCTTC
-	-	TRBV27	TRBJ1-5	CASSFNSNQPQHF	TGTGCCAGCAGTTTCAATAGCAATCAGCCCCAGCATTTT
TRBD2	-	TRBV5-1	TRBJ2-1	CASSSLAEGNEQFF	TGCGCCAGCAGCTCCCTAGCGGAAGGGAATGAGCAGTTCTTC
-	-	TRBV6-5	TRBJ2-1	CASSFLMGLYNEQFF	TGTGCCAGCAGTTTTCTGATGGGACTTTACAATGAGCAGTTCTTC
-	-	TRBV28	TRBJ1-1	CASSWGLGFNTEAFF	TGTGCCAGCAGTTGGGGGCTGGGATTCAACACTGAAGCTTTCTTT
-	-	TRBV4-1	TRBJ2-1	CASSQVDNEQFF	TGCGCCAGCAGCCAAGTAGACAATGAGCAGTTCTTC
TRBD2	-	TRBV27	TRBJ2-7	CASRPGTSDYEQYF	TGTGCCAGCAGACCCGGGACTAGCGATTACGAGCAGTACTTC